This T cell receptor beta chain originates from a study of cytomegalovirus exposure and HLA in healthy donors. Study-level findings and limits: About 87% or about 30% of the time was how often most TCR beta V segments were productive, according to an earlier analysis. With further analysis later on, most CMV-associated TCR beta chains appeared HLA-restricted. Per a later analysis, 18,000 or so TCR beta sequences showed association with HLA alleles at 0.05 false discovery rate.

Use of 60 Vbeta and 13 Jbeta primers characterized the PCR. Profiled with immunoSEQ multiplex PCR; TCRdb holds only in-frame clones, not every one. The sample is made up of 90,000 to 130,000 clones, and the top ten hold around 3.5% of it. CDR3 length: 17 residues. The V gene end was trimmed by 0 bases and the J gene end by 5 bases; junction bases not matched to a gene: 11. CDR1 and CDR2 from the germline V gene are LNHNV and YYDKDF (reference sequence). Comments on this clone: Antigen unknown.

The TCR was taken from a man under 40 in good health and CMV-seronegative. V gene TRBV15 combines with J gene TRBJ2-5; TRBD1 agrees at 8 bases. Sequencing used PBMCs. CDR3 coding DNA: TGTGCCACCAGCAGAGATCTGGGCAGGGGGCTGGAGGAGACCCAGTACTTC. It specifies CATSRDLGRGLEETQYF.